Listed here are 29 T cell receptor beta chains from one sample, sequenced in a study of T cell clonality in common variable immunodeficiency. Study-level points and caveats: In common variable immunodeficiency, TCR beta chains reportedly carried fewer deletions and N-nucleotide insertions.

Here immunoSEQ multiplex PCR was the method, and the copy in TCRdb shows in-frame clones only, minus some. The sample contains 25,000 to 35,000 clones, none of them singletons. What these receptors recognize is not known. Sequenced material: peripheral blood mononuclear cells. The receptors derive from a human donor with common variable immunodeficiency.

About this clone: The CDR3 end falls 3 residues outside the read, so it is completed with the germline J gene. The chain recombines TRBV11-2 with TRBJ1-1; D may be TRBD1 (6 bases). Looked up from germline, CDR1 is SGHAT and CDR2 is FQNNGV. The CDR3 runs to 15 residues. Deletions cut 1 base from V and 1 base from J, with 10 bases between. The sequenced part of the CDR3 DNA is TGTGCCAGCAGCTTAGTTGACAGGAGGAACACTGAA. It is translated as CASSLVDRRNTE. The entire CDR3 is CASSLVDRRNTEAFF.

About this clone: The read ends 3 residues before the CDR3 terminus; that terminus is restored from the germline J gene. The chain has TRBV11-2 and TRBJ2-4; TRBD2 matches 8 bases. This CDR3 is built from 15 residues. With V trimmed by 0 bases and J by 8 bases, 6 bases remained unmatched. The germline CDR1 and CDR2 sequences are SGHAT and FQNNGV. CDR3 bases read: TGTGCCAGCAGCTTAGAGGTAGCGGGGTATCACATT. Its translation: CASSLEVAGYHI. In full, the CDR3 is CASSLEVAGYHIQYF.

This clone was detected ten times or more. The read halts 3 residues ahead of the CDR3 end, with the missing end drawn from the germline J gene. This chain links TRBV6-2 or TRBV6-3 with TRBJ2-2; 10 bases line up with TRBD2. V gave up 5 bases and J gave up 2 bases; unmatched junction bases: 2. CDR3 length equals 15 residues. Germline V gives CDR1 MNHEY, CDR2 SVGEGT. Incomplete CDR3 DNA: TGTGCCAGCAGTGGACTAGCGGTAAACACCGGGGAG. As protein: CASSGLAVNTGE. The full CDR3 protein reads CASSGLAVNTGELFF.

Of note for this clone: The read comes to an end 3 residues before the CDR3 does, leaving the germline J gene to fill in the end. V and J are TRBV7-9 and TRBJ1-1; unclear D gene. V shed 1 base and J shed 1 base, with 10 bases lying between them. CDR3 size: 15 residues. CDR1 and CDR2 (germline): SEHNR, FQNEAQ (reference sequence). CDR3 bases read: TGTGCCAGCAGCTTAGAGCGCGGCCGGAACACTGAA. Translation gives CASSLERGRNTE. The CDR3 in its entirety is CASSLERGRNTEAFF.

This clone was seen a handful of times. The CDR3 end is not reached by the read, which stops 3 residues before it; the germline J gene fills it in. The rearrangement joins TRBV7-3 to TRBJ2-7, with 9 bases that match TRBD2. The CDR3 has 17 amino acids. V lost 2 bases to trimming and J lost 0 bases; unmatched junction nucleotides: 8. Germline CDR1 reads SGHTA; CDR2 reads FQGTGA. The CDR3 is CASSLFQAGGSSYEQYF. The sequenced CDR3 bases are TGTGCCAGCAGCTTATTCCAAGCGGGGGGATCCTCCTACGAG.

To note about this clone: Sequencing ends 3 residues short of the CDR3 end; the germline J gene provides the rest. This sequence joins TRBV2 and TRBJ2-7; 10 bases are shared with TRBD1. CDR3 length: 12 amino acids. The junction had 1 base not matched to a gene; V was cut back by 8 bases and J by 3 bases. Looked up from germline, CDR1 is SNHLY and CDR2 is FYNNEI. The CDR3 loop is CASRTGGYEQYF. The CDR3 DNA, read in part, is TGTGCCAGCCGGACAGGGGGCTACGAG. The whole variable domain, remainder taken from reference TRBV2 and TRBJ2-7, is EPEVTQTPSHQVTQMGQEVILRCVPISNHLYFYWYRQILGQKVEFLVSFYNNEISEKSEIFDDQFSVERPDGSNFTLKIRSTKLEDSAMYFCASRTGGYEQYFGPGTRLTVT.

This clone was counted a few times. Read coverage stops 3 residues before the CDR3 terminus; the germline J gene supplies the remainder. This chain links TRBV7-9 with TRBJ1-3; D possibly corresponds to TRBD1 (6 bases). In germline, CDR1 is SEHNR, CDR2 FQNEAQ (reference sequence). This CDR3 is built from 13 residues. The part of the CDR3 DNA that was read is TGTGCCAGCAGCCTATTGGGGGCAAGGACC. Amino acid sequence: CASSLLGART. The CDR3 in full is CASSLLGARTIYF.

This clone was seen more than once but under ten times. Sequencing ends 3 residues short of the CDR3 end; the germline J gene provides the rest. The chain links TRBV2 to TRBJ1-2, with 9 bases identical to TRBD1. This CDR3 comprises 12 residues. The germline V gene has CDR1 SNHLY and CDR2 FYNNEI. CDR3 sequence: CASRQGAWGYTF. The covered CDR3 bases are TGTGCCAGCAGACAGGGGGCCTGGGGC.

This clone was seen at least ten times. The read gets to within 3 residues of the CDR3 end, and the germline J gene fills in the rest. The chain joins TRBV5-1 to TRBJ2-2; 7 nucleotides line up with TRBD2. J gave up 6 bases and V 7 bases, and 12 bases lay outside the gene matches. This CDR3 contains 15 residues. Germline loops: CDR1 SGHRS, CDR2 YFSETQ. The part of the CDR3 DNA that was read is TGCGCCAGCGGCATCGGGGCGGGGGAATCCGGGGAG. Translated: CASGIGAGESGE. The whole CDR3 is CASGIGAGESGELFF. The whole variable domain, filled in from reference TRBV5-1 and TRBJ2-2, reads KAGVTQTPRYLIKTRGQQVTLSCSPISGHRSVSWYQQTPGQGLQFLFEYFSETQRNKGNFPGRFSGRQFSNSRSEMNVSTLELGDSALYLCASGIGAGESGELFFGEGSRLTVL.

This clone was observed a few times. The missing CDR3 end, 3 residues past where the read stops, is filled in from the germline J gene. V is TRBV19 and J is TRBJ1-1; 9 positions agree with TRBD1. The J segment lost 2 bases and the V segment lost 7 bases, leaving 8 bases of the junction unmatched. The CDR3 loop spans 15 amino acids. Germline V CDR1 and CDR2: LNHDA, SQIVND (reference sequence). The chain's CDR3 is CASIRTGAYNTEAFF. The covered CDR3 bases are TGTGCCAGTATAAGGACAGGGGCTTATAACACTGAA.

This clone has a count of ten or more. The read ends 3 residues shy of where the CDR3 ends; the end is completed using the germline J gene. This sequence joins TRBV7-2 and TRBJ2-7, with TRBD1 identical over 11 bases. Looked up from germline, CDR1 is SGHTA and CDR2 is FQGNSA. This CDR3 contains 15 residues. Trimming at V came to 5 bases and at J to 5 bases, leaving 8 bases not matched to a gene. The sequenced CDR3 bases are TGTGCCAGCAGCATTAGGACAGGGGGCGGACACGAG. This codes for CASSIRTGGGHE. The CDR3 in its entirety is CASSIRTGGGHEQYF.

There are many counts of this clone. Sequencing ends 3 residues short of the CDR3 end; the germline J gene provides the rest. V and J are TRBV6-1 and TRBJ2-2; D might be TRBD2 (5 bases). The CDR3 runs 14 residues. Germline lookup yields CDR1 MNHNS and CDR2 SASEGT. Trimming removed 2 bases from V and 5 bases from J, with 9 bases in between. The chain's CDR3 is CASSELARTGELFF. The CDR3 bases that were read are TGTGCCAGCAGTGAACTAGCCCGAACCGGGGAG.

There are many counts of this clone. The CDR3 end is not reached by the read, which stops 3 residues before it; the germline J gene fills it in. The V call is TRBV29-1, the J call TRBJ1-6; 7 positions agree with TRBD1. V shed 4 bases and J 7 bases; nucleotides not matched to a gene: 1. Germline CDR1 is SQVTM and CDR2 is ANQGSEA. The CDR3 is 12 residues long. CDR3 loop: CSVGDSNSPLHF. Incomplete CDR3 DNA: TGCAGCGTTGGGGACAGCAATTCACCC.

To note about this clone: The read is 3 residues too short to cover the CDR3 end, so that end is filled in from the germline J gene. V is TRBV19 and J is TRBJ1-2; 8 nucleotides agree with TRBD1. This CDR3 has 14 residues. Germline assignment: CDR1 LNHDA and CDR2 SQIVND (reference sequence). CDR3: CASSILAQGGGYTF. The sequenced CDR3 bases are TGTGCCAGTAGTATCTTGGCACAGGGGGGCGGC.

This clone was seen a handful of times. The read finishes 3 residues shy of the CDR3 end, and the germline J gene is used to complete it. The chain is built from TRBV19 and TRBJ1-2, with a weak D call TRBD1 (5 bases). The CDR3 has 14 amino acids. Germline values: CDR1 LNHDA, CDR2 SQIVND (reference sequence). The DNA read from the CDR3 is TGTGCCAGTAGCCCCGCCGCAGGGTCGGGCGGC. Its protein is CASSPAAGSGG. The whole CDR3 reads CASSPAAGSGGYTF.

This clone showed up just a few times. The read terminates 3 residues ahead of where the CDR3 ends, so the germline J gene completes it. The chain employs TRBV19 and TRBJ2-2, with TRBD1 identical over 8 bases. V was pared by 6 bases and J by 1 base, with 1 base of the junction left unmatched. Germline V gene sequence: CDR1 LNHDA, CDR2 SQIVND (reference sequence). The CDR3 contains 14 residues. CDR3 DNA, as far as it was read: TGTGCCAGTAGGGGGACAGGGAACACCGGGGAG. Translated: CASRGTGNTGE. The complete CDR3 protein is CASRGTGNTGELFF.

This clone was seen many times. A read error may account for a junction end that differs from germline. The read halts 3 residues ahead of the CDR3 end, with the missing end drawn from the germline J gene. The chain joins TRBV4-2 to TRBJ1-6; tentative D call: TRBD1 (5 bases). Per the germline V gene, CDR1 is LGHNA and CDR2 is YNFKEQ. This CDR3 is 15 amino acids long. CDR3 sequence reads: CASSQDRGTHSPLHF. The part of the CDR3 DNA that was read is TGCGCCAGCAGCCAAGATCGGGGGACGCATTCACCC.

As concerns this clone: The read comes to an end 3 residues before the CDR3 does, leaving the germline J gene to fill in the end. The chain couples TRBV19 to TRBJ2-5; D not certain. Germline lookup yields CDR1 LNHDA and CDR2 SQIVND (reference sequence). The CDR3 loop spans 14 amino acids. V lost 5 bases and J lost 5, with 15 bases in between. This CDR3 reads CASSLNKGRETQYF. CDR3 DNA, as far as it was read: TGTGCCAGTAGTCTAAACAAGGGTCGGGAGACC. The full variable domain, with the rest looked up from reference TRBV19 and TRBJ2-5, is DGGITQSPKYLFRKEGQNVTLSCEQNLNHDAMYWYRQDPGQGLRLIYYSQIVNDFQKGDIAEGYSVSREKKESFPLTVTSAQKNPTAFYLCASSLNKGRETQYFGPGTRLLVL.

This clone was seen many times. The sequence runs out 3 residues before the end of the CDR3; the remainder is reconstructed from the germline J gene. The chain carries TRBV9 and TRBJ1-2, with TRBD1 as a possible D gene (5 bases). The CDR3 is made up of 13 amino acids. Germline V gives CDR1 SGDLS, CDR2 YYNGEE. Here the CDR3 reads CASSGRQGGRYTF. The sequenced part of the CDR3 DNA is TGTGCCAGCAGCGGGAGGCAGGGAGGGAGG.

In the case of this clone: The read terminates 3 residues before the CDR3 end, so the remaining end is supplied by the germline J gene. V usage is TRBV6-2 or TRBV6-3 and J usage is TRBJ2-3; a weak D match, TRBD2 (7 bases). Germline V gene lookup returns CDR1 MNHEY and CDR2 SVGEGT. V lost 7 bases and J 3 bases, leaving 14 bases between the germline ends. The CDR3 has 14 residues. The CDR3 here is CASTLGGPTDTQYF. The part of the CDR3 DNA that was read is TGTGCCAGCACTCTCGGGGGGCCGACAGATACG.

In its sample, this clone was seen many times. The sequence runs out 3 residues before the end of the CDR3; the remainder is reconstructed from the germline J gene. V gene TRBV19 combines with J gene TRBJ2-3; 7 bases are a match to TRBD2. CDR1 and CDR2 from the germline V gene are LNHDA and SQIVND (reference sequence). Unmatched junction bases numbered 12, after V lost 7 bases and J lost 2 bases. This CDR3 is 16 amino acids long. CDR3 in amino acids: CASKQGSGRFTDTQYF. CDR3 DNA (partial): TGTGCCAGTAAACAAGGTAGCGGGCGATTCACAGATACG.

The part of the CDR3 DNA that was read is TGTGCCAGCAAATATCCGCAGGGGCAGCGGCTCTATGGC. This sequence encodes CASKYPQGQRLYG. The whole CDR3 sequence is CASKYPQGQRLYGYTF. This chain connects TRBV19 to TRBJ1-2; D is possibly TRBD1 (6 bases). The read terminates 3 residues before the CDR3 end, so the remaining end is supplied by the germline J gene. V lost 9 bases to trimming and J lost 4 bases, with 24 bases between them. The CDR3 extends over 16 amino acids. Germline CDR1 LNHDA, CDR2 SQIVND (reference sequence).

Worth noting for this clone: The read terminates 3 residues ahead of where the CDR3 ends, so the germline J gene completes it. The rearrangement links TRBV7-2 to TRBJ1-4; the D is unclear. The ends were cut back, 5 bases at V and 4 bases at J, with 8 bases in the middle. CDR3 length equals 13 residues. Germline CDR1 is SGHTA and CDR2 is FQGNSA. The CDR3 bases that were read are TGTGCCAGCAGCGCAGAACATAATGAAAAA. Protein product: CASSAEHNEK. The entire CDR3 protein reads CASSAEHNEKLFF.

To note about this clone: The read is 3 residues too short to cover the CDR3 end, so that end is filled in from the germline J gene. This sequence joins TRBV19 and TRBJ2-3; D might be TRBD2 (7 bases). V lost 11 bases to trimming and J lost 4 bases, with 16 bases between them. Looked up from germline, CDR1 is LNHDA and CDR2 is SQIVND (reference sequence). This CDR3 is built from 13 residues. Here the CDR3 reads CAPRGGSSDTQYF. The sequenced part of the CDR3 DNA is TGTGCCCCAAGGGGGGGAAGTTCAGATACG.

In this sample, this clone turned up a few times. From the germline J gene comes the end of the CDR3, since the read stops 3 residues before it. The chain carries TRBV6-2 or TRBV6-3 and TRBJ2-7, with D perhaps matching TRBD2 (6 bases). This CDR3 has 14 residues. The germline gives CDR1 MNHEY, CDR2 SVGEGT. The V end was cut by 6 bases, the J end by 4 bases, with 16 bases between. CDR3 in amino acids: CASSPNPGGYEQYF. The part of the CDR3 DNA that was read is TGTGCCAGCAGCCCGAACCCCGGGGGTTACGAG.

This clone was observed a handful of times. The read comes to an end 3 residues before the CDR3 does, leaving the germline J gene to fill in the end. The rearrangement joins TRBV19 to TRBJ1-5, with unresolved D. There are 15 residues in the CDR3. The germline V gene has CDR1 LNHDA and CDR2 SQIVND (reference sequence). Deletions cut 2 bases from V and 6 bases from J, with 14 bases between. The CDR3 bases that were read are TGTGCCAGTAGTATAAGTTCGGCCTCGGGTCAGCCC. It encodes CASSISSASGQP. Given in full, the CDR3 is CASSISSASGQPQHF.

This clone was seen at least ten times. The read comes to an end 3 residues before the CDR3 does, leaving the germline J gene to fill in the end. This sequence joins TRBV5-5 and TRBJ2-3, with D perhaps matching TRBD1 (6 bases). V was trimmed by 0 bases and J by 5 bases, leaving 10 bases between them. There are 14 residues in the CDR3. Germline V gene sequence: CDR1 SGHKS, CDR2 YYEKEE (reference sequence). Partial CDR3 DNA: TGTGCCAGCAGCTTGGAAACAGGGTTAGATACG. Amino acids: CASSLETGLDT. The full-length CDR3 reads as CASSLETGLDTQYF.

This clone was observed a few times. The read comes to an end 3 residues before the CDR3 does, leaving the germline J gene to fill in the end. The chain uses TRBV19 and TRBJ2-4; D unresolved. CDR1 LNHDA and CDR2 SQIVND come from the germline V gene (reference sequence). The CDR3 extends over 16 amino acids. The V end lost 2 bases, the J end lost 2 bases, and 13 bases lay between the germline ends. The CDR3 bases that were read are TGTGCCAGTAGTATAAAGAGGTGGTCCTCCAAAAACATT. Translated: CASSIKRWSSKNI. The whole CDR3 protein is CASSIKRWSSKNIQYF.

This clone was seen many times. Coverage ceases 3 residues before the CDR3 finishes, and the germline J gene fills in the end. In the same sample, other DNA sequences code for this CDR3. V gene TRBV18 combines with J gene TRBJ1-4, with TRBD1 matching 7 bases. The junction had 7 bases not matched to a gene; V was cut back by 5 bases and J by 7 bases. CDR1 KGHSH and CDR2 LQKENI come from the germline V gene. The length of the CDR3 is 14 residues. The covered CDR3 bases are TGTGCCAGCTCAGTGAGGGGGCAGTCTGAAAAA. Residues: CASSVRGQSEK. Given in full, the CDR3 is CASSVRGQSEKLFF.